The 9 T cell receptor beta chains in this list originate from one sample, sequenced in a study of T cell responses to AZD1222 COVID-19 vaccine. The table came from immunoSEQ multiplex PCR; TCRdb's copy has only in-frame clones and leaves some out. The sample records 95,000 to 150,000 clones, about nine tenths being singletons. Sample: peripheral blood, taken 28 days after the second AZD1222 dose. Receptor source: an adult who received the AZD1222 COVID-19 vaccine.

J is TRBJ2-1 and V is TRBV28; TRBD2 agrees at 16 bases. In germline, CDR1 is MDHEN, CDR2 SYDVKM. CDR3 length equals 19 residues. J was trimmed by 0 bases and V by 1 base; bases with no gene match: 3. The CDR3 DNA reads TGTGCCAGCAGTTTATTGGGACTAGCGGGGGGGAGCTCCTACAATGAGCAGTTCTTC. The encoded protein is CASSLLGLAGGSSYNEQFF.

This clone was observed once. The chain joins TRBV5-4 to TRBJ2-7; 7 bases line up with TRBD1. V shed 4 bases, J shed 3 bases, and the junction held 7 bases outside the gene matches. Germline V gene sequence: CDR1 SGHNT, CDR2 YYREEE (reference sequence). The CDR3 has 14 residues. CDR3 region: CASSREGGYYEQYF. The CDR3 bases are TGTGCCAGCAGCAGAGAAGGGGGCTACTACGAGCAGTACTTC.

CDR3 sequence: CASSTVTANYGYTF. The CDR3 DNA sequence: TGTGCCAGCAGTACTGTGACAGCTAACTATGGCTACACCTTC. The chain joins TRBV6-5 to TRBJ1-2; possibly TRBD1 for D (5 bases). CDR3 size: 14 residues. Trimming pared 5 bases from V and 0 bases from J, leaving 10 bases between. CDR1 and CDR2 from the germline V gene are MNHEY and SVGAGI.

The sample holds a few counts of this clone. CDR3 sequence (DNA): TGTGCCAGCAGTACCTTTAGCGGGGGGCCCGTCGGTGAGCAGTTCTTC. This sequence encodes CASSTFSGGPVGEQFF. The J gene is TRBJ2-1, the V gene TRBV6-2 or TRBV6-3; 10 nucleotides align to TRBD2. Germline-derived CDR1 and CDR2 are MNHEY and SVGEGT. The CDR3 contains 16 residues. J was trimmed by 9 bases and V by 5 bases; bases with no gene match: 13.

This rearrangement joins TRBV11-2 to TRBJ1-1; a possible D gene is TRBD1 (6 bases). V lost 1 base to trimming and J lost 1 base, with 13 bases between them. This CDR3 has 16 amino acids. The germline V gene encodes CDR1 SGHAT and CDR2 FQNNGV. CDR3 in amino acids: CASSLGGLMGNTEAFF. In DNA form, the CDR3 reads TGTGCCAGCAGCTTAGGGGGGCTAATGGGGAACACTGAAGCTTTCTTT.

This clone has a count of ten or more. J is TRBJ1-2 and V is TRBV6-5; the match to TRBD1 covers 7 bases. The length of the CDR3 is 15 residues. Germline loops: CDR1 MNHEY, CDR2 SVGAGI. With 6 bases clipped from V and 0 bases from J, the junction kept 7 bases outside the gene matches. The CDR3 spells CASRNTGATNYGYTF. CDR3 DNA sequence: TGTGCCAGCAGAAATACAGGGGCTACTAACTATGGCTACACCTTC.

The gene calls are TRBV28 and TRBJ1-1; 7 nucleotides agree with TRBD1. Per germline, CDR1 MDHEN and CDR2 SYDVKM. Losses at the gene ends were 2 bases for V and 1 base for J; bases not matched to a gene: 4. There are 15 residues in the CDR3. The CDR3, as DNA: TGTGCCAGCAGTTTACGACAGGGAGGGAACACTGAAGCTTTCTTT. Protein sequence: CASSLRQGGNTEAFF.

J is TRBJ2-4 and V is TRBV18; 7 bases agree with TRBD1. Unmatched junction bases numbered 6, after V lost 3 bases and J lost 4 bases. The CDR3 contains 15 residues. CDR1 is KGHSH and CDR2 is LQKENI in the germline V gene. This CDR3 is CASSPTRDRKNIQYF. The CDR3, as DNA: TGTGCCAGCTCACCTACCCGGGACAGAAAAAACATTCAGTACTTC.

The chain employs TRBV7-3 and TRBJ2-5; 12 bases fit TRBD1. The CDR3 is 15 residues long. Germline loops: CDR1 SGHTA, CDR2 FQGTGA. J was trimmed by 5 bases and V by 5 bases; bases with no gene match: 6. The CDR3 bases are TGTGCCAGCAGCCAGGGTGGGACAGGGGGCGAGACCCAGTACTTC. Amino acid sequence: CASSQGGTGGETQYF.